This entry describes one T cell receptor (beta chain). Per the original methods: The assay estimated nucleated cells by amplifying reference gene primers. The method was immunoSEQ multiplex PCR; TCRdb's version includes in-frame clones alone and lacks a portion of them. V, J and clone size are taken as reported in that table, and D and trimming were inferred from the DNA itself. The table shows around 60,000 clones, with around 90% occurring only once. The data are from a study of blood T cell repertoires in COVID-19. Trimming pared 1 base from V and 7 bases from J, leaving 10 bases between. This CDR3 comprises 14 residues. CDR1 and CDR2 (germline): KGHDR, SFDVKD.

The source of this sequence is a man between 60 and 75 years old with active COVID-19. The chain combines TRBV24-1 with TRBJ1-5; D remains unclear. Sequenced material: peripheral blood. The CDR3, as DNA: TGTGCCACCAGTGATTTTCGGGGTTACCAGCCCCAGCATTTT. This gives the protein CATSDFRGYQPQHF.